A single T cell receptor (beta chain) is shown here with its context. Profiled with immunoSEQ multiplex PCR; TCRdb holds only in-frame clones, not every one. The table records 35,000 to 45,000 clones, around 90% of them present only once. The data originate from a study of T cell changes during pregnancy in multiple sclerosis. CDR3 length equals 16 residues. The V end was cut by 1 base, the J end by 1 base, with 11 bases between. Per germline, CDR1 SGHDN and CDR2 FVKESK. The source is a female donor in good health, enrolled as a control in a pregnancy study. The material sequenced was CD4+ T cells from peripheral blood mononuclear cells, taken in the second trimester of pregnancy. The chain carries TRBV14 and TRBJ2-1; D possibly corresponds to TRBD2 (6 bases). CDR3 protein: CASSQVVRDSYNEQFF. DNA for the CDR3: TGTGCCAGCAGCCAAGTGGTGCGGGATTCCTACAATGAGCAGTTCTTC.